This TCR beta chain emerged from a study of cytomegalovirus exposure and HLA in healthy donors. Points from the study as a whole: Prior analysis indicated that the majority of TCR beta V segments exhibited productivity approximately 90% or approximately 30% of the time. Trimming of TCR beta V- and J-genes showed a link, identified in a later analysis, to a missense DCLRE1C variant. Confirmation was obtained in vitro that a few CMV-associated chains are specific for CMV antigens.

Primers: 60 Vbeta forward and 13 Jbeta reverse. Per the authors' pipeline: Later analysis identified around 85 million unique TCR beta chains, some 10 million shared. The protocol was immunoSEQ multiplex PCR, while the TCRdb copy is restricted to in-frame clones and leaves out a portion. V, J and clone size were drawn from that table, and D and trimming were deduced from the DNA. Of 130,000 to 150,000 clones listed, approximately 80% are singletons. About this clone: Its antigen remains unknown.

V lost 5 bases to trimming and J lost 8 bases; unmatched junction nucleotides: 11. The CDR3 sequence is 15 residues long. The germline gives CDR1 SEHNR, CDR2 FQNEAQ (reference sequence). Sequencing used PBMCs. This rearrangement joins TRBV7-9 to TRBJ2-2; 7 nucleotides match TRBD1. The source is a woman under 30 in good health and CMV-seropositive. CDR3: CASSQPGQFLGELFF. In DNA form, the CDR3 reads TGTGCCAGCAGCCAACCGGGACAGTTTTTGGGGGAGCTGTTTTTT.